This T cell receptor beta chain was found in a study of human versus mouse CDR3 diversity and MHC coevolution. Findings and limits, study-wide: Humans had the largest estimated TCR beta repertoire, about 1.5 million clonotypes. Among all groups, most of the three human donors showed least clonal inequality. On average, humans showed more CDR3 deletions and insertions than mice.

With respect to this clone: Its target is not known.

Sequencing used immunoSEQ multiplex PCR; TCRdb keeps in-frame clones, though not all of them. Of tens of thousands of clones in the sample, roughly 93% were seen once. V lost 3 bases, J lost 6 bases, and 9 bases lay in between. The CDR3 length is 12 residues. The germline gives CDR1 SGHRS, CDR2 YFSETQ. Sorting isolated naive CD4 T cells lacking CD45RO and expressing CD62L. The sequence was obtained from a person aged 30-70 years in good health. Source material: naive CD4+ T cells from blood. Subset denoted: CD45RO-negative CD62L-positive naive CD4 T cells. The chain links TRBV5-1 to TRBJ1-2, with D hard to call. The CDR3 here is CASSSPSDGYTF. CDR3 in DNA: TGCGCCAGCAGCTCGCCCTCAGATGGCTACACCTTC.